A single sample gave rise to the 25 T cell receptor beta chains below, sequenced in a study of OX40 agonist ivuxolimab in advanced cancers. The method was the immunoSEQ multiplex PCR assay. In its TCRdb copy, this immuneACCESS table keeps in-frame sequences only and misses some clones. Where compared with another copy, unresolved V genes explain less than half of these, and the others have no known cause. Present in this sample are approximately 41,000 clones, about 83% of which were seen just once. Roughly 33% of the sample lies in the top ten. The material was CD4+ or CD8+ T cells sorted from blood, obtained in a trial of the OX40 agonist ivuxolimab. These receptor sequences come from an adult with an advanced solid tumor such as melanoma, head and neck, liver or kidney cancer.

The chain combines TRBV30 with TRBJ1-5; D perhaps matches TRBD1 (6 bases). V dropped 0 bases and J dropped 9 bases, with 12 bases sitting between them. CDR3 size: 13 residues. The germline gives CDR1 GTSNPN, CDR2 SVGIG (reference sequence). CDR3 sequence: CAWSVRGAGPQHF. DNA for the CDR3: TGTGCCTGGAGTGTAAGGGGGGCTGGGCCCCAGCATTTT.

The V gene is TRBV27, the J gene TRBJ2-5; 13 bases are a match to TRBD2. The end of the DNA aligns better with TRBJ2-7, so the J call may be wrong. CDR3 length equals 16 residues. The germline V gene encodes CDR1 MNHEY and CDR2 SMNVEV (reference sequence). CDR3 residues: CASSFRTSGSSYEQYF. DNA of the CDR3: TGTGCCAGCAGTTTTAGGACTAGCGGGAGCTCCTACGAGCAGTACTTC.

In its sample, this clone was seen once. The chain is built from TRBV10-2 and TRBJ1-2; D gene uncertain. V lost 5 bases and J 4 bases, leaving 14 bases between the germline ends. The CDR3 sequence is 14 residues long. Looked up from germline, CDR1 is WSHSY and CDR2 is SAAADI. CDR3: CASSPVGMRYGYTF. The DNA of the CDR3 is TGCGCCAGCAGTCCAGTCGGGATGCGCTATGGCTACACCTTC.

The rearrangement joins TRBV6-5 to TRBJ1-1; D is unresolved. Germline CDR1 and CDR2: MNHEY and SVGAGI. Deletions cut 5 bases from V and 3 bases from J, with 7 bases between. The CDR3 length is 12 residues. The DNA of the CDR3 is TGTGCCAGCAGTGATCGGGACACTGAAGCTTTCTTT. Its translation: CASSDRDTEAFF.

This clone was counted once. The chain recombines TRBV7-6 with TRBJ2-5; 8 bases match TRBD2. The V gene's germline CDR1 is SGHVS and CDR2 FNYEAQ. The CDR3 spans 17 residues. V shed 1 base, J shed 1 base, and the junction held 8 bases outside the gene matches. DNA for the CDR3: TGTGCCAGCAGCTTAGAGGAAGCGGGGGTCCGCCAAGAGACCCAGTACTTC. Amino acids: CASSLEEAGVRQETQYF.

The chain uses TRBV5-1 and TRBJ2-1; TRBD2 is a possible D gene (5 bases). V was clipped by 4 bases and J by 5 bases, with 19 bases between them. The germline gives CDR1 SGHRS, CDR2 YFSETQ. The CDR3 sequence is 16 residues long. CDR3 residues: CASSLGLLKDHNEQFF. CDR3 DNA sequence: TGCGCCAGCAGCCTAGGACTTCTCAAGGATCACAATGAGCAGTTCTTC. Drawing the rest from reference TRBV5-1 and TRBJ2-1, the complete variable domain is KAGVTQTPRYLIKTRGQQVTLSCSPISGHRSVSWYQQTPGQGLQFLFEYFSETQRNKGNFPGRFSGRQFSNSRSEMNVSTLELGDSALYLCASSLGLLKDHNEQFFGPGTRLTVL.

This chain links TRBV7-7 with TRBJ1-3; no clear D. The CDR3 runs 14 residues. Germline CDR1 reads SSHAT; CDR2 reads FNYEAQ (reference sequence). Between the trimmed V and J ends, which lost 5 bases and 4 bases, there was a span of 12 bases. As DNA, the CDR3 is TGTGCCAGCAGCCCGGTCCAGCTCGGAAACACCATATATTTT. Its protein is CASSPVQLGNTIYF.

The gene calls are TRBV7-3 and TRBJ2-3, with a tentative D call TRBD1 (6 bases). Germline V CDR1 and CDR2: SGHTA, FQGTGA. This CDR3 is built from 16 residues. Deletions cut 2 bases from V and 3 bases from J, with 15 bases between. The CDR3 region has the DNA TGTGCCAGCAGCTTATCCTCAGGGGTTGGTACAGATACGCAGTATTTT. It is translated as CASSLSSGVGTDTQYF.

The chain uses TRBV7-9 and TRBJ1-1, with D maybe TRBD1 (6 bases). CDR3 length equals 13 residues. Germline V gives CDR1 SEHNR, CDR2 FQNEAQ (reference sequence). V gave up 5 bases and J gave up 10 bases, with 17 bases separating them. CDR3 nucleotide sequence: TGTGCCAGCAGCGCAATCGGGGGCGGAGGAGCTTTCTTT. Protein: CASSAIGGGGAFF.

The V and J genes are TRBV5-8 and TRBJ1-1, with D perhaps TRBD1 (5 bases). This CDR3 region has 15 residues. Per germline, CDR1 SGHTS and CDR2 YDEGEE. V lost 4 bases, J lost 0 bases, and 13 bases lay in between. CDR3 nucleotides: TGTGCCAGCAGCATCCCGGGACGGATGAACACTGAAGCTTTCTTT. Translated, it gives CASSIPGRMNTEAFF.

This chain joins TRBV6-1 and TRBJ1-4; D unclear. Trimming cost V 8 bases and J 5 bases, with 12 bases left between them. The CDR3 is 13 amino acids. CDR1 MNHNS and CDR2 SASEGT come from the germline V gene. CDR3 nucleotide sequence: TGTGCCAGCCGCCTCGGTCAGAATGAAAAACTGTTTTTT. This encodes CASRLGQNEKLFF.

V gene TRBV5-1 combines with J gene TRBJ2-5, with 8 bases lining up with TRBD1. TRBJ2-7 explains the end of the DNA better; the J call may be wrong. CDR1 and CDR2 from the germline V gene are SGHRS and YFSETQ. This CDR3 has 14 residues. CDR3 DNA: TGCGCCAGCAGCTTGGAGCCAGGGGGCCACGAGCAGTACTTC. The encoded protein is CASSLEPGGHEQYF.

As DNA, the CDR3 is TGTGCCAGCAGCTCCTGGCCAGAAGATCAGGGAGCCTACGAGCAGTACTTC. This codes for CASSSWPEDQGAYEQYF. V is TRBV7-3 and J is TRBJ2-7; D might be TRBD1 or TRBD2, each matching 5 bases. CDR1 and CDR2 from the germline V gene are SGHTA and FQGTGA. The CDR3 totals 17 residues. V lost 4 bases and J 2 bases, leaving 21 bases between the germline ends.

The rearrangement uses TRBV30 and TRBJ2-2, with D perhaps matching TRBD2 (6 bases). The germline CDR1 and CDR2 sequences are GTSNPN and SVGIG (reference sequence). Trimming cost V 7 bases and J 1 base, with 16 bases left between them. The CDR3 is 15 amino acids. In DNA form, the CDR3 reads TGTGCCTCCTCGCGAAGCGGGTTGAACACCGGGGAGCTGTTTTTT. Its protein product is CASSRSGLNTGELFF.

This chain uses TRBV21-1 with TRBJ2-5; the table names TRBD1, a call not compared with the DNA. TRBV21-1 is recorded as a pseudogene. CDR3 length: 15 residues. Here the CDR3 reads CASIPDRGLVETQYF. The CDR3 DNA reads as TGTGCCAGCATCCCGGACAGGGGGCTGGTGGAGACCCAGTACTTC.

The chain uses TRBV28 and TRBJ1-1, with D tentatively TRBD1 (5 bases). Trimming stripped 3 bases from V and 11 bases from J, with 19 bases between. Germline CDR1 reads MDHEN; CDR2 reads SYDVKM. This CDR3 has 14 residues. In nucleotides, the CDR3 is TGTGCCAGCAGTTTGATGGGAACTCACGAGGGGGCTTTCTTT. It encodes CASSLMGTHEGAFF.

This sequence joins TRBV2 and TRBJ2-3, with D maybe TRBD1 (6 bases). The CDR3 loop spans 12 amino acids. Germline assignment: CDR1 SNHLY and CDR2 FYNNEI. Trimming cost V 6 bases and J 4 bases, with 8 bases left between them. CDR3 sequence reads: CASRRTADTQYF. In nucleotides, the CDR3 is TGTGCCAGCAGAAGGACAGCAGATACGCAGTATTTT. The variable domain in full, completed from reference TRBV2 and TRBJ2-3, reads EPEVTQTPSHQVTQMGQEVILRCVPISNHLYFYWYRQILGQKVEFLVSFYNNEISEKSEIFDDQFSVERPDGSNFTLKIRSTKLEDSAMYFCASRRTADTQYFGPGTRLTVL.

The rearrangement links TRBV2 to TRBJ1-3; D not resolved. The CDR3 runs 12 residues. Germline V gene lookup returns CDR1 SNHLY and CDR2 FYNNEI. The ends were cut back, 2 bases at V and 4 bases at J, with 3 bases in the middle. The CDR3 coding sequence is TGTGCCAGCAGTGAAATGGGAAACACCATATATTTT. Its translation: CASSEMGNTIYF.

The chain joins TRBV25-1 to TRBJ2-3; 7 nucleotides match TRBD2. J was trimmed by 0 bases and V by 11 bases; bases with no gene match: 5. The CDR3 consists of 13 residues. Germline assignment: CDR1 MGHDK and CDR2 SYGVNS. The CDR3 bases are TGTGCCTATCGGGACTACAGCACAGATACGCAGTATTTT. This gives the protein CAYRDYSTDTQYF.

The chain recombines TRBV21-1 with TRBJ2-1; the DNA was not used to check the table's D call, TRBD1. TRBV21-1 is described as a pseudogene. This CDR3 contains 14 residues. CDR3 sequence reads: CASSKEDSHNEQFF. CDR3 sequence (DNA): TGTGCCAGCAGCAAAGAGGACAGCCACAATGAGCAGTTCTTC.

The chain has TRBV7-6 and TRBJ2-2; no definite D call. CDR3 length: 15 residues. Germline CDR1 SGHVS, CDR2 FNYEAQ. V was shortened by 3 bases and J by 7 bases, with 15 bases between the two germline ends. The CDR3 bases are TGTGCCAGCAGCTTGAACCCCTCCACCAGCGGGGAGCTGTTTTTT. Translated: CASSLNPSTSGELFF.

The chain recombines TRBV7-9 with TRBJ2-1, with no clear D. V was trimmed by 3 bases and J by 8 bases, leaving 11 bases between them. The CDR3 spans 13 residues. Germline CDR1 is SEHNR and CDR2 is FQNEAQ (reference sequence). CDR3 nucleotides: TGTGCCAGCAGCTTCGATGGGTCCCATGAGCAGTTCTTC. Translation gives CASSFDGSHEQFF.

This clone was detected once. This chain uses TRBV5-1 with TRBJ2-5; possible D gene TRBD1, 5 bases. The CDR3 contains 14 residues. The ends were cut back, 7 bases at V and 2 bases at J, with 15 bases in the middle. CDR1 is SGHRS, CDR2 YFSETQ, per germline. The CDR3 coding sequence is TGCGCCAGCGGTATAGGCAGGGCGCAAGAGACCCAGTACTTC. Translating it yields CASGIGRAQETQYF.

This clone was counted once. The chain uses TRBV5-4 and TRBJ1-2; 8 nucleotides line up with TRBD1. V shed 1 base and J 6 bases; nucleotides not matched to a gene: 2. The germline gives CDR1 SGHNT, CDR2 YYREEE (reference sequence). This CDR3 contains 13 residues. CDR3 amino acids: CASSLSGGDGYTF. CDR3 nucleotide sequence: TGTGCCAGCAGCTTGTCAGGGGGCGATGGCTACACCTTC. Using reference TRBV5-4 and TRBJ1-2 for the parts outside the CDR3, the full variable domain is ETGVTQSPTHLIKTRGQQVTLRCSSQSGHNTVSWYQQALGQGPQFIFQYYREEENGRGNFPPRFSGLQFPNYSSELNVNALELDDSALYLCASSLSGGDGYTFGSGTRLTVV.

The chain joins TRBV2 to TRBJ1-5; D unclear. V lost 1 base and J lost 3, with 4 bases in between. Germline V lookup: CDR1 SNHLY, CDR2 FYNNEI. The CDR3 consists of 13 residues. CDR3 nucleotide sequence: TGTGCCAGCAGTGAAGACGTCAATCAGCCCCAGCATTTT. Amino acids: CASSEDVNQPQHF. Using reference TRBV2 and TRBJ1-5 for the parts outside the CDR3, the full variable domain is EPEVTQTPSHQVTQMGQEVILRCVPISNHLYFYWYRQILGQKVEFLVSFYNNEISEKSEIFDDQFSVERPDGSNFTLKIRSTKLEDSAMYFCASSEDVNQPQHFGDGTRLSIL.